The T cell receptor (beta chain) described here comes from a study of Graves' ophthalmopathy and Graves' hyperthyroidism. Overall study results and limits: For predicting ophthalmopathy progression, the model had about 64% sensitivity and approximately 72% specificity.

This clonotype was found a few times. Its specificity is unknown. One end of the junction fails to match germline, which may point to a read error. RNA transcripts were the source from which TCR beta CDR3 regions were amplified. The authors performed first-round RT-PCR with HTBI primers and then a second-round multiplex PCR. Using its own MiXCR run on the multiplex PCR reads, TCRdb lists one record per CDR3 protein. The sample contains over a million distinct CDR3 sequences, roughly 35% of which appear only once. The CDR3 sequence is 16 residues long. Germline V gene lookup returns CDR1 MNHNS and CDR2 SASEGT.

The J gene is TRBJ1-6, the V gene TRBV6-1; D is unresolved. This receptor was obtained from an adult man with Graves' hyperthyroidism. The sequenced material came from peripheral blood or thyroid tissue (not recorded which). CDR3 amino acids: CAISVEQTSYNSPLHF. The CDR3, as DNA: TGTGCCATCAGTGTCGAACAGACCTCTTATAATTCACCCCTCCACTTT.